These 20 T cell receptor beta chains were all obtained from the same sample, sequenced in a study of cytomegalovirus exposure and HLA in healthy donors. Both 60 Vbeta primers and 13 Jbeta primers went into the PCR. Sequenced by immunoSEQ multiplex PCR; TCRdb stores in-frame clones only, minus some. The sample yields over 150,000 clones, over 70% seen once. Sequencing was performed on PBMCs. The receptor source for this set is a male donor in good health and CMV-seronegative.

This clone was seen once. The V and J genes are TRBV7-9 and TRBJ1-2; D possibly corresponds to TRBD1 (5 bases). The CDR3 consists of 13 residues. The V gene lost 5 bases and the J gene lost 4 bases, with 11 bases spanning the gap. Germline CDR1 is SEHNR and CDR2 is FQNEAQ (reference sequence). The CDR3 nucleotides read TGTGCCAGCAGCCCCCGGGGGGTCTATGGCTACACCTTC. It is translated as CASSPRGVYGYTF.

The chain is built from TRBV27 and TRBJ1-2, with D uncertain. This CDR3 contains 17 residues. The germline V gene has CDR1 MNHEY and CDR2 SMNVEV (reference sequence). V was shortened by 5 bases and J by 2 bases, with 21 bases between the two germline ends. The DNA for the CDR3 is TGTGCCAGCAGTCTACTTTCCGGCGACTACAACAACTATGGCTACACCTTC. The encoded protein is CASSLLSGDYNNYGYTF.

A few counts support this clone. The chain uses TRBV6-5 and TRBJ1-3, with D uncertain. The germline gives CDR1 MNHEY, CDR2 SVGAGI. V dropped 2 bases and J dropped 0 bases, with 8 bases sitting between them. This CDR3 has 15 amino acids. Here the CDR3 reads CASSYGLVSGNTIYF. The CDR3 nucleotides are TGTGCCAGCAGTTACGGGCTGGTCTCTGGAAACACCATATATTTT.

The chain employs TRBV27 and TRBJ2-7, with 14 bases that match TRBD2. This CDR3 contains 19 residues. Germline values: CDR1 MNHEY, CDR2 SMNVEV (reference sequence). Trimming at V came to 5 bases and at J to 3 bases, leaving 15 bases not matched to a gene. Here the CDR3 DNA reads TGTGCCAGCAGTCTATTTGCGATGCCGGGACTAGCGGGAGTCTACGAGCAGTACTTC. Translation: CASSLFAMPGLAGVYEQYF.

The rearrangement uses TRBV4-1 and TRBJ2-2; 7 bases map to TRBD1. Per germline, CDR1 MGHRA and CDR2 YSYEKL. V lost 4 bases to trimming and J lost 1 base; unmatched junction nucleotides: 12. This CDR3 comprises 18 residues. CDR3 amino acids: CASSRIYPGQKNTGELFF. Here the CDR3 DNA reads TGCGCCAGCAGCCGAATATACCCGGGACAGAAGAACACCGGGGAGCTGTTTTTT.

This rearrangement joins TRBV6-1 to TRBJ1-5; 9 bases fit TRBD1. This CDR3 has 15 residues. J was trimmed by 6 bases and V by 5 bases; bases with no gene match: 8. The germline CDR1 and CDR2 sequences are MNHNS and SASEGT. CDR3 coding DNA: TGTGCCAGCAGTTCGGACAGGGGAGGAGGTCAGCCCCAGCATTTT. It encodes CASSSDRGGGQPQHF.

The chain couples TRBV5-1 to TRBJ1-2; tentative D call: TRBD1 (6 bases). CDR1 and CDR2 from the germline V gene are SGHRS and YFSETQ. V was shortened by 2 bases and J by 8 bases, with 13 bases between the two germline ends. The CDR3 is 13 residues long. The DNA of the CDR3 is TGCGCCAGCAGCTTCACAGGGTCACAGGGCTACACCTTC. Protein: CASSFTGSQGYTF.

This clone was detected once. The V call is TRBV30, the J call TRBJ2-1; D remains ambiguous. V dropped 5 bases and J dropped 10 bases, with 12 bases sitting between them. Germline CDR1 is GTSNPN and CDR2 is SVGIG (reference sequence). The CDR3 has 11 residues. DNA for the CDR3: TGTGCCTGGCTCCGTCGTCAGGAGCAGTTCTTC. Protein sequence: CAWLRRQEQFF.

Only a few counts were recorded for this clone. V and J are TRBV30 and TRBJ1-5; D may be TRBD1 (5 bases). The germline gives CDR1 GTSNPN, CDR2 SVGIG (reference sequence). This CDR3 spans 14 amino acids. V was cut by 0 bases and J by 5 bases, with 11 bases left in between. CDR3: CAWSVGGPDQPQHF. The DNA for the CDR3 is TGTGCCTGGAGTGTGGGGGGTCCGGATCAGCCCCAGCATTTT.

The chain recombines TRBV4-1 with TRBJ2-1, with 9 bases matching TRBD2. This CDR3 comprises 14 residues. J was trimmed by 9 bases and V by 3 bases; bases with no gene match: 6. Germline V gene lookup returns CDR1 MGHRA and CDR2 YSYEKL. The chain's CDR3 is CASSQPGTSSEQFF. CDR3 nucleotides: TGCGCCAGCAGCCAGCCCGGGACTAGCAGTGAGCAGTTCTTC.

As to this clone: Additional DNA sequences in this sample encode the identical CDR3. The chain uses TRBV5-1 and TRBJ1-3; D uncertain. Trimming stripped 0 bases from V and 4 bases from J, with 11 bases between. Looked up from germline, CDR1 is SGHRS and CDR2 is YFSETQ. This CDR3 spans 15 amino acids. CDR3 bases: TGCGCCAGCAGCTTGGAACCAGACTCCGGAAACACCATATATTTT. Encoded protein: CASSLEPDSGNTIYF.

CDR3 region: CASSYPSKTGTGELFF. DNA of the CDR3: TGTGCCAGCAGTTACCCTAGTAAGACAGGCACCGGGGAGCTGTTTTTT. The chain carries TRBV6-5 and TRBJ2-2, with D perhaps TRBD1 (6 bases). Germline CDR1 reads MNHEY; CDR2 reads SVGAGI. The V end lost 2 bases, the J end lost 4 bases, and 14 bases lay between the germline ends. The CDR3 length is 16 residues.

This chain uses TRBV9 with TRBJ2-1; D gene ambiguous. The CDR3 is 17 amino acids. Per the germline V gene, CDR1 is SGDLS and CDR2 is YYNGEE. With 3 bases removed from V and 0 bases from J, the gap between germline ends came to 16 bases. CDR3: CASSERIKTYSYNEQFF. Here the CDR3 DNA reads TGTGCCAGCAGCGAGAGGATAAAGACTTACTCCTACAATGAGCAGTTCTTC.

The rearrangement uses TRBV30 and TRBJ1-1, with D maybe TRBD1 (6 bases). From germline, CDR1 is GTSNPN and CDR2 SVGIG (reference sequence). This CDR3 has 14 residues. The ends were cut back, 2 bases at V and 4 bases at J, with 14 bases in the middle. CDR3: CAWSQFSGVTEAFF. CDR3 DNA: TGTGCCTGGAGTCAGTTTTCAGGGGTCACTGAAGCTTTCTTT. Full variable domain (remainder filled in from reference TRBV30 and TRBJ1-1): SQTIHQWPATLVQPVGSPLSLECTVEGTSNPNLYWYRQAAGRGLQLLFYSVGIGQISSEVPQNLSASRPQDRQFILSSKKLLLSDSGFYLCAWSQFSGVTEAFFGQGTRLTVV.

CDR3 residues: CASLTGTGASGNTIYF. In DNA, the CDR3 is TGTGCCAGCTTAACCGGGACAGGGGCCTCTGGAAACACCATATATTTT. V is TRBV18 and J is TRBJ1-3; 10 bases are shared with TRBD1. Germline-derived CDR1 and CDR2 are KGHSH and LQKENI. This CDR3 comprises 16 residues. The ends lost 7 bases at V and 0 bases at J; junction bases unmatched: 6.

The chain combines TRBV13 with TRBJ2-1, with 13 bases lining up with TRBD2. The junction had 9 bases not matched to a gene; V was cut back by 5 bases and J by 5 bases. The CDR3 length is 17 residues. CDR1 and CDR2 (germline): PRHDT, FYEKMQ (reference sequence). The CDR3: CASSLRLAGGIDNEQFF. CDR3 DNA: TGTGCCAGCAGCCTCAGACTAGCGGGAGGAATAGACAATGAGCAGTTCTTC.

V gene TRBV28 combines with J gene TRBJ1-2, with D possibly matching TRBD1 (5 bases). Trimming took 10 bases from V and 1 from J, leaving 7 bases between them. CDR1 is MDHEN, CDR2 SYDVKM, per germline. The CDR3 is 11 residues long. CDR3 sequence: CATDSNYGYTF. The CDR3 DNA reads as TGTGCCACCGACAGTAACTATGGCTACACCTTC.

The chain is built from TRBV18 and TRBJ1-5; 7 bases map to TRBD1. The CDR3 is made up of 14 amino acids. Germline trimming cut 4 bases from V and 1 base from J; bases unmatched to any gene: 1. CDR1 is KGHSH, CDR2 LQKENI, per germline. CDR3 DNA: TGTGCCAGCTCACAGACAGGGAGCAATCAGCCCCAGCATTTT. Protein: CASSQTGSNQPQHF. Complete variable domain (other parts from reference TRBV18 and TRBJ1-5): NAGVMQNPRHLVRRRGQEARLRCSPMKGHSHVYWYRQLPEEGLKFMVYLQKENIIDESGMPKERFSAEFPKEGPSILRIQQVVRGDSAAYFCASSQTGSNQPQHFGDGTRLSIL.

The chain uses TRBV10-3 and TRBJ1-1, with 8 bases aligning to TRBD1. V gave up 7 bases and J gave up 1 base; unmatched junction bases: 5. The CDR3 covers 14 residues. Germline values: CDR1 ENHRY, CDR2 SYGVKD. In DNA form, the CDR3 reads TGTGCCATCACCGTAGGACAGGGGAACACTGAAGCTTTCTTT. Encoded protein: CAITVGQGNTEAFF.

This chain uses TRBV13 with TRBJ2-7, with D possibly matching TRBD2 (6 bases). Germline values: CDR1 PRHDT, CDR2 FYEKMQ (reference sequence). The CDR3 consists of 14 residues. The V gene lost 0 bases and the J gene lost 3 bases, with 9 bases spanning the gap. CDR3 sequence reads: CASSLGRGSYEQYF. The CDR3 DNA reads as TGTGCCAGCAGCTTAGGTCGGGGGAGCTACGAGCAGTACTTC.